These 8 T cell receptor beta chains were all obtained from the same sample, sequenced in a study of technical replicates of blood from a few donors. Profiling relied on immunoSEQ multiplex PCR, and the TCRdb table lists in-frame clones only, not all of them. The sample consists of roughly 83,000 clones, 85% to 95% of them appearing once. Sequencing was done on a sample of T cells isolated from PBMCs. These TCRs come from a human donor in good health.

This chain connects TRBV4-2 to TRBJ2-3; D is unclear. The CDR3 loop spans 16 amino acids. CDR1 LGHNA and CDR2 YNFKEQ come from the germline V gene. Trimming shortened V by 1 base and J by 0 bases, and 11 bases separated the two germline ends. The CDR3 region is CASSQGNSLSTDTQYF. In DNA form, the CDR3 reads TGTGCCAGCAGCCAAGGCAACTCCCTGAGCACAGATACGCAGTATTTT.

V gene TRBV4-2 combines with J gene TRBJ2-1, with TRBD2 identical over 9 bases. J gave up 6 bases and V 0 bases, and 9 bases lay outside the gene matches. In germline, CDR1 is LGHNA, CDR2 YNFKEQ. This CDR3 has 17 residues. The CDR3 spells CASSQDHSGSRVNEQFF. The DNA of the CDR3 is TGTGCCAGCAGCCAAGACCATAGCGGGAGTAGGGTCAATGAGCAGTTCTTC.

The chain employs TRBV28 and TRBJ2-3, with TRBD2 matching 8 bases. Trimming at V came to 8 bases and at J to 5 bases, leaving 9 bases not matched to a gene. CDR1 and CDR2 from the germline V gene are MDHEN and SYDVKM. This CDR3 comprises 14 residues. The CDR3 sequence is CASSTGGPVDTQYF. CDR3 nucleotides: TGTGCCAGCTCAACGGGAGGGCCGGTAGATACGCAGTATTTT.

V is TRBV4-2 and J is TRBJ2-2, with 8 bases lining up with TRBD2. Germline V gives CDR1 LGHNA, CDR2 YNFKEQ. The V and J ends lost 1 base and 3 bases, in that order; junction bases with no gene match: 10. The CDR3 runs to 18 residues. The CDR3 nucleotides are TGTGCCAGCAGCCAAGGGGCAGCGGGAGAGATGGACACCGGGGAGCTGTTTTTT. Translated, it gives CASSQGAAGEMDTGELFF.

CDR3 bases: TGTGCCAGCATCAACAGGGGCAATGAGCAGTTCTTC. This codes for CASINRGNEQFF. This rearrangement joins TRBV28 to TRBJ2-1; 7 bases agree with TRBD1. Germline assignment: CDR1 MDHEN and CDR2 SYDVKM. This CDR3 region has 12 residues. Trimming cost V 7 bases and J 6 bases; bases outside gene matches: 3. The complete variable domain, with remaining parts taken from reference TRBV28 and TRBJ2-1, reads DVKVTQSSRYLVKRTGEKVFLECVQDMDHENMFWYRQDPGLGLRLIYFSYDVKMKEKGDIPEGYSVSREKKERFSLILESASTNQTSMYLCASINRGNEQFFGPGTRLTVL.

The chain has TRBV29-1 and TRBJ1-1; D perhaps matches TRBD1 (5 bases). Trimming stripped 6 bases from V and 1 base from J, with 12 bases between. The CDR3 has 13 amino acids. Germline CDR1 and CDR2: SQVTM and ANQGSEA. Here the CDR3 reads CSVVPGGNTEAFF. The CDR3 DNA reads TGCAGCGTAGTTCCGGGGGGGAACACTGAAGCTTTCTTT.

The chain couples TRBV6-5 to TRBJ2-7; D is unclear. The CDR3 extends over 13 amino acids. V was shortened by 5 bases and J by 0 bases, with 8 bases between the two germline ends. Germline V gene sequence: CDR1 MNHEY, CDR2 SVGAGI. CDR3 DNA: TGTGCCAGCAGTCGAGTACTCTCCTACGAGCAGTACTTC. Its translation is CASSRVLSYEQYF.

The chain joins TRBV19 to TRBJ2-4; 12 nucleotides line up with TRBD2. Per germline, CDR1 LNHDA and CDR2 SQIVND (reference sequence). CDR3 length equals 15 residues. The trim removed 5 bases at V and 8 bases at J, leaving 7 bases unmatched. CDR3 nucleotide sequence: TGTGCCAGTAGTGTTAGGACTAGCGGGATCGACATTCAGTACTTC. Translation: CASSVRTSGIDIQYF.